A selection of T cell receptor beta chains follows, all from one sample in a study of CD8 T cells in Susac syndrome. TCRdb recomputed calls from the immunoSEQ multiplex PCR reads with MiXCR, one row per CDR3 protein. The table includes 150,000 to 200,000 distinct CDR3 sequences, about 94% detected once. Input material: CD4+ T cells from PBMCs. The receptor set was obtained from a human donor in good health. Both conserved end residues are part of each CDR3. The order of the fields is D gene, J gene, clone size, V gene, CDR3 DNA, CDR3 protein. A D gene is named only where the DNA matches it firmly. Only part of the rows carry a size: once, few, many, or a class if the clone is expanded.

d_call: TRBD2; j_call: TRBJ2-5; clone_size: few; v_call: TRBV4-2; cdr3_nt: TGTGCCAGCAGTCTTAGCGGGGGGGCGAGGGAGACCCAGTACTTC; cdr3_aa: CASSLSGGARETQYF
d_call: TRBD1; j_call: TRBJ2-7; clone_size: once; v_call: TRBV9; cdr3_nt: TGTGCCAGCAGCGTGGGACAGGGAGTGGGCTACGAGCAGTACTTC; cdr3_aa: CASSVGQGVGYEQYF
d_call: TRBD2; j_call: TRBJ2-2; clone_size: .; v_call: TRBV4-3; cdr3_nt: TGCGCCAGCAGCCAGACGACTCTAGCGGGGGTAACCGGGGAGCTGTTTTTT; cdr3_aa: CASSQTTLAGVTGELFF
d_call: .; j_call: TRBJ1-2; clone_size: once; v_call: TRBV25-1; cdr3_nt: TGTGCCAGCAACACAGGGCCCGCTAACTATGGCTACACCTTC; cdr3_aa: CASNTGPANYGYTF
d_call: .; j_call: TRBJ2-7; clone_size: once; v_call: TRBV6-5; cdr3_nt: TGTGCCAGCACCAAGGACACCTTCTCCTACGAGCAGTACTTC; cdr3_aa: CASTKDTFSYEQYF
d_call: .; j_call: TRBJ1-2; clone_size: .; v_call: TRBV29-1; cdr3_nt: TGCAGCGGGGTTGCGGGATATGGCTACACCTTC; cdr3_aa: CSGVAGYGYTF
d_call: TRBD2; j_call: TRBJ2-1; clone_size: .; v_call: TRBV2; cdr3_nt: TGTGCCAGCAGTGAAGAACTAGCGGGGGATAATGAGCAGTTCTTC; cdr3_aa: CASSEELAGDNEQFF
d_call: .; j_call: TRBJ2-5; clone_size: .; v_call: TRBV20-1; cdr3_nt: TGCAGTGCTCCTCTGCGGGAGACCCAGTACTTC; cdr3_aa: CSAPLRETQYF
d_call: TRBD1; j_call: TRBJ2-4; clone_size: .; v_call: TRBV5-4; cdr3_nt: TGTGCCAGCAGCGTCGGACAGGACAAAAACATTCAGTACTTC; cdr3_aa: CASSVGQDKNIQYF
d_call: .; j_call: TRBJ1-1; clone_size: .; v_call: TRBV30; cdr3_nt: TGTGCCTGGAGTGGACAGTTGAACACTGAAGCTTTCTTT; cdr3_aa: CAWSGQLNTEAFF
d_call: .; j_call: TRBJ1-6; clone_size: .; v_call: TRBV9; cdr3_nt: TGTGCCAGCAGCGTAGACCCCAATTCACCCCTCCACTTT; cdr3_aa: CASSVDPNSPLHF
d_call: TRBD1; j_call: TRBJ2-7; clone_size: .; v_call: TRBV28; cdr3_nt: TGTGCCAGCAGTTTATTGGGGGACAGGACCTACGAGCAGTACTTC; cdr3_aa: CASSLLGDRTYEQYF
d_call: .; j_call: TRBJ2-7; clone_size: .; v_call: TRBV9; cdr3_nt: TGTGCCAGCAGCGTATCGGGGCTAGCGAGATACGAGCAGTACTTC; cdr3_aa: CASSVSGLARYEQYF
d_call: .; j_call: TRBJ1-6; clone_size: .; v_call: TRBV6-5; cdr3_nt: TGTGCCAGCAGTTACTCGACAGGCCAAATTTCACCCCTCCACTTT; cdr3_aa: CASSYSTGQISPLHF
d_call: .; j_call: TRBJ1-2; clone_size: .; v_call: TRBV29-1; cdr3_nt: TGCAGCGTTGAATTCGGCAGCCGCGGGCGTGGCTACACCTTC; cdr3_aa: CSVEFGSRGRGYTF
d_call: TRBD1; j_call: TRBJ1-5; clone_size: .; v_call: TRBV30; cdr3_nt: TGTGCCTGGAGTGATGGGGACAGACAGCACCAGCCCCAGCATTTT; cdr3_aa: CAWSDGDRQHQPQHF
d_call: .; j_call: TRBJ1-2; clone_size: .; v_call: TRBV29-1; cdr3_nt: TGCAGCGCAAAAGCGGGGGGGCTTGTAGGCTACACCTTC; cdr3_aa: CSAKAGGLVGYTF
d_call: .; j_call: TRBJ2-3; clone_size: .; v_call: TRBV27; cdr3_nt: TGTGCCAGCAGTTCCCCGGGGCTAAGCACAGATACGCAGTATTTT; cdr3_aa: CASSSPGLSTDTQYF
d_call: .; j_call: TRBJ2-7; clone_size: once; v_call: TRBV15; cdr3_nt: TGTGCCACCAGCCCGGGGGCAGGGAGTAGGTACGAGCAGTACTTC; cdr3_aa: CATSPGAGSRYEQYF
d_call: .; j_call: TRBJ2-7; clone_size: .; v_call: TRBV7-8; cdr3_nt: TGTGCCAGCAGCCTCGTTGACAGAACCATGGCCTACGAGCAGTACTTC; cdr3_aa: CASSLVDRTMAYEQYF
d_call: .; j_call: TRBJ2-3; clone_size: .; v_call: TRBV5-1; cdr3_nt: TGCGCCAGCAGCCCTCGACGGCCCGCGGATACGCAGTATTTT; cdr3_aa: CASSPRRPADTQYF
d_call: TRBD1; j_call: TRBJ1-6; clone_size: .; v_call: TRBV7-2; cdr3_nt: TGTGCCAGCAGCTCACAGGGGGCCCAAAATTCACCCCTCCACTTT; cdr3_aa: CASSSQGAQNSPLHF
d_call: .; j_call: TRBJ2-7; clone_size: .; v_call: TRBV7-9; cdr3_nt: TGTGCCAGCAGCTTAGACGGCGGGGTCTACGAGCAGTACTTC; cdr3_aa: CASSLDGGVYEQYF
d_call: TRBD1; j_call: TRBJ2-1; clone_size: .; v_call: TRBV7-8; cdr3_nt: TGTGCCAGCAGCCGCCGGGACAGGGATTACAATGAGCAGTTCTTC; cdr3_aa: CASSRRDRDYNEQFF
d_call: .; j_call: TRBJ2-7; clone_size: .; v_call: TRBV20-1; cdr3_nt: TGCAGTGCCCCAACCAGAGGGTCTGGCGGCGAGCAGTACTTC; cdr3_aa: CSAPTRGSGGEQYF
d_call: .; j_call: TRBJ1-2; clone_size: .; v_call: TRBV28; cdr3_nt: TGTGCCAGCAGTTTTCGCCAGGGGTATGGCTACACCTTC; cdr3_aa: CASSFRQGYGYTF
d_call: .; j_call: TRBJ2-3; clone_size: .; v_call: TRBV30; cdr3_nt: TGTGCCTGGAGTGTACGGGGTAATCCAGATACGCAGTATTTT; cdr3_aa: CAWSVRGNPDTQYF
d_call: .; j_call: TRBJ2-5; clone_size: .; v_call: TRBV13; cdr3_nt: TGTGCCAGCAGCTTAATGAAAGAGACCCAGTACTTC; cdr3_aa: CASSLMKETQYF
d_call: TRBD1; j_call: TRBJ2-2; clone_size: .; v_call: TRBV27; cdr3_nt: TGTGCCAGCAGTTTATACAGGGGGCTGGACACCGGGGAGCTGTTTTTT; cdr3_aa: CASSLYRGLDTGELFF
d_call: TRBD2; j_call: TRBJ2-3; clone_size: .; v_call: TRBV15; cdr3_nt: TGTGCCACCAGCACTAGACTAGCCGTCACAGATACGCAGTATTTT; cdr3_aa: CATSTRLAVTDTQYF
d_call: TRBD1; j_call: TRBJ1-2; clone_size: .; v_call: TRBV6-2/TRBV6-3; cdr3_nt: TGTGCCAGCAGTTACGGACAGGGTGGCTACACCTTC; cdr3_aa: CASSYGQGGYTF
d_call: .; j_call: TRBJ2-5; clone_size: .; v_call: TRBV3-1; cdr3_nt: TGTGCCAGCAGCCCCGGAAAGGGCCTACAGAAGACCCAGTACTTC; cdr3_aa: CASSPGKGLQKTQYF
d_call: .; j_call: TRBJ2-5; clone_size: .; v_call: TRBV20-1; cdr3_nt: TGCAGTGCTCCCCGGGGGTCCCAAGAGACCCAGTACTTC; cdr3_aa: CSAPRGSQETQYF
d_call: .; j_call: TRBJ1-5; clone_size: .; v_call: TRBV2; cdr3_nt: TGTGCCAGTAAAAGACGGGGGGGCCGCCTGGCCTCTAGCAATCAGCCCCAGCATTTT; cdr3_aa: CASKRRGGRLASSNQPQHF
d_call: .; j_call: TRBJ2-3; clone_size: .; v_call: TRBV18; cdr3_nt: TGTGCCAGCTCGCAGGGCACAGATACGCAGTATTTT; cdr3_aa: CASSQGTDTQYF
d_call: .; j_call: TRBJ2-5; clone_size: .; v_call: TRBV20-1; cdr3_nt: TGCAGTGCCCCTAGAACAGGGAAAGAGACCCAGTACTTC; cdr3_aa: CSAPRTGKETQYF
d_call: TRBD1; j_call: TRBJ2-3; clone_size: once; v_call: TRBV7-9; cdr3_nt: TGTGCCAGCAGCCCCGGACAGGGGACCACAGATACGCAGTATTTT; cdr3_aa: CASSPGQGTTDTQYF
d_call: .; j_call: TRBJ1-5; clone_size: .; v_call: TRBV12-3/TRBV12-4; cdr3_nt: TGTGCCAGCAGTTTACGACAGGACTATAGCAATCAGCCCCAGCATTTT; cdr3_aa: CASSLRQDYSNQPQHF
d_call: .; j_call: TRBJ2-7; clone_size: .; v_call: TRBV9; cdr3_nt: TGTGCCAGCAGCGGATCCTCCGGTCGGGACGAGCAGTACTTC; cdr3_aa: CASSGSSGRDEQYF
d_call: .; j_call: TRBJ1-2; clone_size: .; v_call: TRBV27; cdr3_nt: TGTGCCAGCAGTCTGGGAGCTTCCTATGGCTACACCTTC; cdr3_aa: CASSLGASYGYTF
d_call: TRBD1; j_call: TRBJ2-7; clone_size: .; v_call: TRBV29-1; cdr3_nt: TGCAGCGTTGAGGGGATCGGACAGGGGGCCTACGAGCAGTACTTC; cdr3_aa: CSVEGIGQGAYEQYF
d_call: .; j_call: TRBJ2-7; clone_size: .; v_call: TRBV28; cdr3_nt: TGTGCCAGCACCCTATCGGTAGGATTCTTCGAGCAGTACTTC; cdr3_aa: CASTLSVGFFEQYF
d_call: .; j_call: TRBJ2-5; clone_size: once; v_call: TRBV29-1; cdr3_nt: TGCAGCGTTGTCCAGGGGGAGACCCAGTACTTC; cdr3_aa: CSVVQGETQYF
d_call: TRBD1; j_call: TRBJ1-5; clone_size: .; v_call: TRBV15; cdr3_nt: TGTGCCACCAGCTTCACCGGACAGGGGGATCAGCCCCAGCATTTT; cdr3_aa: CATSFTGQGDQPQHF
d_call: TRBD2; j_call: TRBJ2-2; clone_size: .; v_call: TRBV9; cdr3_nt: TGTGCCAGCAGCGTAGACGGCGGGGGGCCCCCCGGGGAGCTGTTTTTT; cdr3_aa: CASSVDGGGPPGELFF
d_call: .; j_call: TRBJ1-5; clone_size: .; v_call: TRBV6-2/TRBV6-3; cdr3_nt: TGTGCCAGCAGTGAGTTGCGGCAGCCCCAGCATTTT; cdr3_aa: CASSELRQPQHF